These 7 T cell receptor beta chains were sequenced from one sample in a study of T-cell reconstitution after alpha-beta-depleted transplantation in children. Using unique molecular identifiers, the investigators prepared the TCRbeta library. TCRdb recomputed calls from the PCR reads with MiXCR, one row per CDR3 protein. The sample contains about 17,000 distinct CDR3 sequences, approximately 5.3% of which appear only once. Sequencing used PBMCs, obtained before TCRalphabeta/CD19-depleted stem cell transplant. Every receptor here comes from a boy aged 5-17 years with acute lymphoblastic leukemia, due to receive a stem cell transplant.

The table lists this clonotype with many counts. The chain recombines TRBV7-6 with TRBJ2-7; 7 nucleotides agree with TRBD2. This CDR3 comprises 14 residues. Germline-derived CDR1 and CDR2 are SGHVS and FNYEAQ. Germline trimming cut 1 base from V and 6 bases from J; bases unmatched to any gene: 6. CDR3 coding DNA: TGTGCCAGCAGCTTAGACCCGACTAGCTCCGAGCAGTACTTC. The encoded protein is CASSLDPTSSEQYF. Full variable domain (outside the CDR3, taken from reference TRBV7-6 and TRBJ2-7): GAGVSQSPRYKVTKRGQDVALRCDPISGHVSLYWYRQALGQGPEFLTYFNYEAQQDKSGLPNDRFSAERPEGSISTLTIQRTEQRDSAMYRCASSLDPTSSEQYFGPGTRLTVT.

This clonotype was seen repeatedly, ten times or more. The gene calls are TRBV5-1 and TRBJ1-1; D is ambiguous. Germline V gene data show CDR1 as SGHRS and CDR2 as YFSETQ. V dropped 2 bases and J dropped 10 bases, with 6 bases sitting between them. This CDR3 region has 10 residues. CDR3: CASSFDGAFF. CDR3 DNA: TGCGCCAGCAGCTTCGATGGAGCTTTCTTT.

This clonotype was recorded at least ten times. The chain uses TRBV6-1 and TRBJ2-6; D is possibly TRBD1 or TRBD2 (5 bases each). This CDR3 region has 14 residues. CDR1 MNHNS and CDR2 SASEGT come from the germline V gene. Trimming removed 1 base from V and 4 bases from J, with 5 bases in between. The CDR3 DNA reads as TGTGCCAGCAGTGAAGGGGACGGGGCCAACGTCCTGACTTTC. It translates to CASSEGDGANVLTF.

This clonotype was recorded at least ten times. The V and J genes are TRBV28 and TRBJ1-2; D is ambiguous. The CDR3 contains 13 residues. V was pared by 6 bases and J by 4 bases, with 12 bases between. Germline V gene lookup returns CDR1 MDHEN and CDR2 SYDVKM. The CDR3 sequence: CASRVVGTYGYTF. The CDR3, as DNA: TGTGCCAGCAGGGTTGTTGGTACCTATGGCTACACCTTC.

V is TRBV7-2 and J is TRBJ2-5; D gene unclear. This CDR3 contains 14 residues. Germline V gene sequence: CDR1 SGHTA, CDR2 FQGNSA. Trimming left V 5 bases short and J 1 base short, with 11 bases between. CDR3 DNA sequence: TGTGCCAGCAGCACAGAATACCTCCAAGAGACCCAGTACTTC. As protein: CASSTEYLQETQYF. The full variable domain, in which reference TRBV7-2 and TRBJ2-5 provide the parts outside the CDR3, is GAGVSQSPSNKVTEKGKDVELRCDPISGHTALYWYRQSLGQGLEFLIYFQGNSAPDKSGLPSDRFSAERTGGSVSTLTIQRTQQEDSAVYLCASSTEYLQETQYFGPGTRLLVL.

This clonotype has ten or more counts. The CDR3 region is CASSLNTEAFF. In DNA form, the CDR3 reads TGTGCCAGCAGCCTGAACACTGAAGCTTTCTTT. This rearrangement joins TRBV5-5 to TRBJ1-1; unclear D gene. The CDR3 length is 11 residues. CDR1 and CDR2 (germline): SGHKS, YYEKEE (reference sequence). The germline V and J ends were trimmed by 4 bases and 0 bases, with 1 base remaining between them. The complete variable domain, with remaining parts taken from reference TRBV5-5 and TRBJ1-1, reads DAGVTQSPTHLIKTRGQQVTLRCSPISGHKSVSWYQQVLGQGPQFIFQYYEKEERGRGNFPDRFSARQFPNYSSELNVNALLLGDSALYLCASSLNTEAFFGQGTRLTVV.

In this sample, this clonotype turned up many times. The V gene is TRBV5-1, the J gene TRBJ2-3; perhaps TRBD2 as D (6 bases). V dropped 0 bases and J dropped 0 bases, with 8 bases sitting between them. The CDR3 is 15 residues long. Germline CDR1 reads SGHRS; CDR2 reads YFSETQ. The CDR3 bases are TGCGCCAGCAGCTTGGGGGACTTGAGCACAGATACGCAGTATTTT. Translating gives CASSLGDLSTDTQYF. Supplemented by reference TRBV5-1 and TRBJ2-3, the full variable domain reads KAGVTQTPRYLIKTRGQQVTLSCSPISGHRSVSWYQQTPGQGLQFLFEYFSETQRNKGNFPGRFSGRQFSNSRSEMNVSTLELGDSALYLCASSLGDLSTDTQYFGPGTRLTVL.